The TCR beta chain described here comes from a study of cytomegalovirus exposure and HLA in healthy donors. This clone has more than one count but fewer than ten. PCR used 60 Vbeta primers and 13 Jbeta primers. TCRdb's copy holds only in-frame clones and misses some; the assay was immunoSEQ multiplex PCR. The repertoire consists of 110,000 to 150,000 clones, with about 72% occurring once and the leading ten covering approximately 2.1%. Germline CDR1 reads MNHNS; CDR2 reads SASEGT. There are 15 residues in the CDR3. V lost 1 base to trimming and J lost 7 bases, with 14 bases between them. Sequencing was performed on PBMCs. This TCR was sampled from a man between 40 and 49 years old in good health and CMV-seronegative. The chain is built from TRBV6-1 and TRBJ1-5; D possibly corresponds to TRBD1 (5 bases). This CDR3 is CASSEGSRAGQPQHF. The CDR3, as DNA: TGTGCCAGCAGTGAAGGGAGCAGGGCCGGCCAGCCCCAGCATTTT.